Listed below are T cell receptor beta chains from one sample, sequenced in a study of OX40 agonist ivuxolimab in advanced cancers. The assay was immunoSEQ multiplex PCR, and TCRdb's table has in-frame clones only and misses some. Of 30,000 to 35,000 clones listed, 75% to 90% are singletons. Specimen: CD4+ or CD8+ T cells sorted from blood, collected in a trial of the OX40 agonist ivuxolimab. The receptors stem from an adult with an advanced solid tumor such as melanoma, head and neck, liver or kidney cancer. The CDR3 runs from the conserved cysteine through the conserved F or W. D genes are given only for firm matches. Clone size is shown for a subset of rows, as once, few, many or a class of expanded clone.

D	J	V	size	DNA	CDR3
TRBD1	TRBJ1-2	TRBV28	-	TGTGCCAGCAGTTCATCGACAGGGGGCTATGGCTACACCTTC	CASSSSTGGYGYTF
TRBD1	TRBJ2-7	TRBV9	-	TGTGCCAGCAGCGTAGGACAGGGGGTCTACGAGCAGTACTTC	CASSVGQGVYEQYF
-	TRBJ2-3	TRBV10-1	-	TGCGCCAGCAGTGGACACAAAGTAGTGGACGGGCGACTGAGCACAGATACGCAGTATTTT	CASSGHKVVDGRLSTDTQYF
-	TRBJ1-6	TRBV9	-	TGTGCCAGCAGTGAGACCCGGGGATCCCTCCACTTT	CASSETRGSLHF
-	TRBJ2-1	TRBV6-5	few	TGTGCCAGCAGCCGAAACAATGAGCAGTTCTTC	CASSRNNEQFF
-	TRBJ1-2	TRBV27	-	TGTGCCAGCAGCGCCAGGCGACAGGTTAGCTATGGCTACACCTTC	CASSARRQVSYGYTF
-	TRBJ1-1	TRBV28	-	TGTGCCAGCAGTGACCGGTTGAACACTGAAGCTTTCTTT	CASSDRLNTEAFF
TRBD2	TRBJ2-1	TRBV28	-	TGTGCCAGCAGTCGGAGGACTAGCGGGATTGATGAGCAGTTCTTC	CASSRRTSGIDEQFF
-	TRBJ2-3	TRBV11-3	once	TGTGCCAGCAGCTTTGGTCAGTGCGAGAGAGATACGCAGTATTTT	CASSFGQCERDTQYF
-	TRBJ1-2	TRBV28	-	TGTGCCAGCAGTTTAATCGGGCCCCGCTATGGCTACACCTTC	CASSLIGPRYGYTF
TRBD1	TRBJ1-5	TRBV4-1	-	TGCGCCAGCAGCCAAGAGGGACAGGGTTCAAATCAGCCCCAGCATTTT	CASSQEGQGSNQPQHF
TRBD1	TRBJ2-7	TRBV7-2	-	TGTGCCAGCAGCTTGGGACAGCCTTTCGGGGAGCAGTACTTC	CASSLGQPFGEQYF
-	TRBJ2-5	TRBV28	-	TGTGCCAGCAGTTTGGAGGGACGGGGTGAGACCCAGTACTTC	CASSLEGRGETQYF
-	TRBJ2-2	TRBV19	-	TGTGCCAGTAGTATAGGGGGATCCGGGGAGCTGTTTTTT	CASSIGGSGELFF
TRBD1	TRBJ2-3	TRBV27	-	TGTGCCAGCAGTTCTTACCGGACAGGGGCCCAGGGCACAGATACGCAGTATTTT	CASSSYRTGAQGTDTQYF
-	TRBJ1-3	TRBV7-2	-	TGTGCCAGCAGCTTAGGGGGTTACGTCGGAAACACCATATATTTT	CASSLGGYVGNTIYF
-	TRBJ2-1	TRBV18	-	TGTGCCAGCTCACCACAGGAGGGCAATGAGCAGTTCTTC	CASSPQEGNEQFF
-	TRBJ2-4	TRBV4-3	-	TGCGCCAGCAGTCCCTACCCCCCGGGGACCCTAGCCAAAAACATTCAGTACTTC	CASSPYPPGTLAKNIQYF
-	TRBJ2-5	TRBV14	-	TGTGCCAGCAGCCCCCAGGGGCGGGAGTACTATGGGACCCAGTACTTC	CASSPQGREYYGTQYF
-	TRBJ2-2	TRBV6-5	-	TGTGCCAGCGGATCGACGTTGGAGCTGTTTTTT	CASGSTLELFF
-	TRBJ2-7	TRBV10-1	-	TGCGCCAGCAGCCCAGGGGCGTCAGGCGAGCAGTACTTC	CASSPGASGEQYF
-	TRBJ1-1	TRBV28	-	TGTGCCAGCAGTTCCTTTGAAGCTTTCTTT	CASSSFEAFF
TRBD1	TRBJ2-7	TRBV27	once	TGTGCCAGCAGCGGTACCGGGACAGGGGATAAGAAGTACTTC	CASSGTGTGDKKYF
TRBD2	TRBJ2-1	TRBV9	-	TGTGCCAGCAGCGTAGGCACTAGCGAGTACAATGAGCAGTTCTTC	CASSVGTSEYNEQFF
-	TRBJ1-1	TRBV7-9	medium-sized	TGTGCCAGCAGCTCCCCGAAGGGGTTGAACACTGAAGCTTTCTTT	CASSSPKGLNTEAFF
-	TRBJ2-7	TRBV7-6	-	TGTGCCAGCAGCCCTCTAGGGACCCCCCCACGCGAGCAGTACTTC	CASSPLGTPPREQYF
-	TRBJ2-2	TRBV28	-	TGTGCCAGCAGTAACTGGGAAGCCGGGGAGCTGTTTTTT	CASSNWEAGELFF
-	TRBJ2-7	TRBV5-5	-	TGTGCCAGCAGCTTAACCCGGACAGCCACCTACGAGCAGTACTTC	CASSLTRTATYEQYF
TRBD1	TRBJ1-2	TRBV27	once	TGTGCCAGCGGACGTCAGGGGGTCAATGACTATGGCTACACCTTC	CASGRQGVNDYGYTF
TRBD2	TRBJ2-7	TRBV5-4	-	TGTGCCACTTCACCGGGACTAGGCACAGGATACGAGCAGTACTTC	CATSPGLGTGYEQYF
-	TRBJ1-4	TRBV6-1	-	TGTGCCAGCAGAACAGGGTTGTTTAGGGAAAAACTGTTTTTT	CASRTGLFREKLFF
TRBD1	TRBJ1-2	TRBV6-5	-	TGTGCCAGCAGCTGGACAGGGGGCAATGGCTACACCTTC	CASSWTGGNGYTF
-	TRBJ1-2	TRBV28	-	TGTGCCAGCAGTCCACCGGCGGGGCTTCCCGCCCAGGGCTACACCTTC	CASSPPAGLPAQGYTF
-	TRBJ2-1	TRBV5-1	-	TGCGCCAGCAGCCCCCGCGGGGAAGAGCAGTTCTTC	CASSPRGEEQFF
-	TRBJ2-7	TRBV27	-	TGTGCCAGCAGTTTAGGGAATCCAGGGCACTACGAGCAGTACTTC	CASSLGNPGHYEQYF
-	TRBJ2-1	TRBV7-2	-	TGTGCCAGCAGCTTAGTGGACTCATACAATGAGCAGTTCTTC	CASSLVDSYNEQFF
TRBD2	TRBJ2-1	TRBV7-2	-	TGTGCCAGCAGCAACCGAAGCGGGAGGGCCCGGGGTGAGCAGTTCTTC	CASSNRSGRARGEQFF
TRBD1	TRBJ2-3	TRBV29-1	-	TGCAGCGTCGGGACAGGGGGCGAGCCAGATACGCAGTATTTT	CSVGTGGEPDTQYF
-	TRBJ2-7	TRBV4-3	-	TGCGCCAGCAGCCAAGAGTGGCTCTCCTACGAGCAGTACTTC	CASSQEWLSYEQYF
-	TRBJ2-1	TRBV7-9	-	TGTGCCAGCAGCTTAGGTTCCTACAATGAGCAGTTCTTC	CASSLGSYNEQFF
TRBD2	TRBJ2-7	TRBV9	-	TGTGCCAGCAGCGTAGAGGGTGTACTAGCGGGAGGCCACGAGCAGTACTTC	CASSVEGVLAGGHEQYF